This TCR beta chain was recorded in a study of cytomegalovirus exposure and HLA in healthy donors. Overall study findings and caveats: Later on, a genetic analysis was performed. It linked a missense variant in DCLRE1C with V- and J-gene trimming of TCR beta. The authors confirmed in vitro that a few CMV-associated chains were specific for CMV antigens.

About this clone: Antigen unknown.

Looked up from germline, CDR1 is MNHNY and CDR2 is SVGAGI (reference sequence). Deletions cut 2 bases from V and 0 bases from J, with 11 bases between. The CDR3 has 16 residues. It was with 60 Vbeta and 13 Jbeta primers that the PCR ran. This table comes from immunoSEQ multiplex PCR, and its TCRdb copy is limited to in-frame clones, with some not included. The sample records approximately 210,000 clones, 60% to 85% being singletons. The chain is built from TRBV6-6 and TRBJ1-5; a possible D gene is TRBD1 (5 bases). The sequenced material came from PBMCs. The origin of this receptor is a girl aged 10 to 17 in good health and CMV-seropositive. CDR3 residues: CASSYIKTDSNQPQHF. The CDR3, as DNA: TGTGCCAGCAGTTACATCAAGACAGATAGCAATCAGCCCCAGCATTTT.